The 29 T cell receptor beta chains below all came from one sample that was sequenced in a study of T-cell memory formation after mild COVID-19. TCRdb recomputed calls from the 5' RACE reads with MiXCR, one row per CDR3 protein. The sample yields roughly 51,000 distinct CDR3 sequences, approximately 8% seen once. The sample consisted of PBMCs or a T cell subset sorted from them (not recorded which). These receptor sequences come from a man between 18 and 35 years old who had mild COVID-19 (a few samples of this study predate the infection). Cell type and time point are not known.

This clonotype was seen a few times. The chain combines TRBV7-2 with TRBJ2-3, with 13 bases matching TRBD2. The V gene end was trimmed by 5 bases and the J gene end by 2 bases; junction bases not matched to a gene: 4. Germline V gene sequence: CDR1 SGHTA, CDR2 FQGNSA. The CDR3 sequence is 16 residues long. The DNA for the CDR3 is TGTGCCAGCAGCCCCGGACTAGCGGGGGTCACAGATACGCAGTATTTT. It encodes CASSPGLAGVTDTQYF.

This clonotype has ten or more counts. The genes are TRBV7-2 and TRBJ1-1, with D tentatively TRBD1 (6 bases). The V end was cut by 0 bases, the J end by 2 bases, with 13 bases between. The germline V gene encodes CDR1 SGHTA and CDR2 FQGNSA. The CDR3 totals 16 residues. The CDR3, as DNA: TGTGCCAGCAGCTTAGCAAGGCGGGGGGCAAACACTGAAGCTTTCTTT. It translates to CASSLARRGANTEAFF.

This rearrangement joins TRBV6-5 to TRBJ1-2; weak D call: TRBD1 (6 bases). Germline V gene lookup returns CDR1 MNHEY and CDR2 SVGAGI. CDR3 length equals 17 residues. Trimming shortened V by 5 bases and J by 4 bases, and 23 bases separated the two germline ends. CDR3 coding DNA: TGTGCCAGCAGTCCCCAGGGGCGGCCCGGTTCCTCCTATGGCTACACCTTC. Protein: CASSPQGRPGSSYGYTF.

This rearrangement joins TRBV19 to TRBJ2-5, with D unresolved. From germline, CDR1 is LNHDA and CDR2 SQIVND (reference sequence). V was trimmed by 5 bases and J by 5 bases, leaving 6 bases between them. There are 11 residues in the CDR3. Written as DNA, the CDR3 is TGTGCCAGTAGTCCGGAGGAGACCCAGTACTTC. It yields the protein CASSPEETQYF.

This clonotype has a handful of counts. This chain uses TRBV20-1 with TRBJ1-1; 7 bases align to TRBD1. The CDR3 has 14 residues. The junction had 8 bases not matched to a gene; V was cut back by 1 base and J by 6 bases. Germline V gene lookup returns CDR1 DFQATT and CDR2 SNEGSKA (reference sequence). CDR3 nucleotide sequence: TGCAGTGCTAGAGTACCGGGACAGTCCCCTGAAGCTTTCTTT. It yields the protein CSARVPGQSPEAFF.

The sample holds many counts of this clonotype. The chain is built from TRBV7-9 and TRBJ1-3, with D unresolved. Germline CDR1 is SEHNR and CDR2 is FQNEAQ (reference sequence). The CDR3 loop spans 15 amino acids. V was trimmed by 1 base and J by 1 base, leaving 8 bases between them. CDR3 DNA sequence: TGTGCCAGCAGCTTAGGAGGCAGGTCTGGAAACACCATATATTTT. Residues: CASSLGGRSGNTIYF.

This chain uses TRBV11-2 with TRBJ1-2; a weak D match, TRBD1 (5 bases). This CDR3 is built from 15 residues. The germline V gene encodes CDR1 SGHAT and CDR2 FQNNGV. The V end was cut by 6 bases, the J end by 5 bases, with 19 bases between. In DNA, the CDR3 is TGTGCCAGCAGTTCCACCCGACAGACCCGTTATGGCTACACCTTC. Translating it yields CASSSTRQTRYGYTF.

In its sample, this clonotype was seen a few times. CDR3 coding DNA: TGTGCCAGCAGCCCGCGGGGCTCCTACAATGAGCAGTTCTTC. Translation gives CASSPRGSYNEQFF. V is TRBV7-9 and J is TRBJ2-1, with a possible D match to TRBD2 (6 bases). Germline CDR1 SEHNR, CDR2 FQNEAQ (reference sequence). The CDR3 spans 14 residues. V lost 5 bases and J 0 bases, leaving 8 bases between the germline ends.

This clonotype was seen a few times. The CDR3 spells CASSTGGNEQYV. The DNA for the CDR3 is TGTGCCAGCTCGACAGGGGGGAACGAGCAGTACGTC. The chain combines TRBV28 with TRBJ2-7; TRBD1 aligns across 9 bases. V was pared by 8 bases and J by 5 bases, with 4 bases of the junction left unmatched. The CDR3 has 12 amino acids. Germline loops: CDR1 MDHEN, CDR2 SYDVKM.

This clonotype was seen only a few times. The rearrangement joins TRBV27 to TRBJ1-4; D call uncertain. The V end lost 10 bases, the J end lost 4 bases, and 7 bases lay between the germline ends. CDR1 is MNHEY, CDR2 SMNVEV, per germline (reference sequence). The CDR3 totals 11 residues. This CDR3 reads CATLFNEKLFF. Written as DNA, the CDR3 is TGTGCCACCCTTTTTAATGAAAAACTGTTTTTT.

V is TRBV11-3 and J is TRBJ1-4; D gene ambiguous. The CDR3 is 13 amino acids. V was pared by 5 bases and J by 7 bases, with 11 bases between. Germline-derived CDR1 and CDR2 are SGHNT and YENEEA. In DNA form, the CDR3 reads TGTGCCAGCAGCCGGACGGGAGGTGAAAAACTGTTTTTT. Translated, it gives CASSRTGGEKLFF.

V usage is TRBV4-1 and J usage is TRBJ1-2, with D possibly matching TRBD1 (5 bases). Germline V gives CDR1 MGHRA, CDR2 YSYEKL. This CDR3 comprises 13 residues. V dropped 0 bases and J dropped 3 bases, with 5 bases sitting between them. CDR3: CASSQDRDYGYTF. The CDR3 bases are TGCGCCAGCAGCCAAGACAGGGACTATGGCTACACCTTC.

The V call is TRBV15, the J call TRBJ1-3; 8 nucleotides line up with TRBD1. Germline CDR1 LNHNV, CDR2 YYDKDF (reference sequence). The CDR3 runs to 15 residues. The ends lost 5 bases at V and 4 bases at J; junction bases unmatched: 7. Written as DNA, the CDR3 is TGTGCCACCAGCCGCCGGACAGGGTCAGGAAACACCATATATTTT. Its translation is CATSRRTGSGNTIYF. Full variable domain (remainder filled in from reference TRBV15 and TRBJ1-3): DAMVIQNPRYQVTQFGKPVTLSCSQTLNHNVMYWYQQKSSQAPKLLFHYYDKDFNNEADTPDNFQSRRPNTSFCFLDIRSPGLGDTAMYLCATSRRTGSGNTIYFGEGSWLTVV.

J is TRBJ2-7 and V is TRBV6-2 or TRBV6-3, with D uncertain. The V gene's germline CDR1 is MNHEY and CDR2 SVGEGT. The CDR3 sequence is 12 residues long. The V end lost 4 bases, the J end lost 1 base, and 5 bases lay between the germline ends. The CDR3 DNA reads as TGTGCCAGCAGTTTACGGTCCTACGAGCAGTACTTC. Amino acids: CASSLRSYEQYF.

This chain links TRBV7-8 with TRBJ2-5, with TRBD2 matching 7 bases. Trimming took 3 bases from V and 3 from J; bases not matched to a gene: 1. The CDR3 covers 13 residues. The germline V gene encodes CDR1 SGHVS and CDR2 FQNEAQ. CDR3: CASSFAGEETQYF. Written as DNA, the CDR3 is TGTGCCAGCAGCTTTGCGGGGGAAGAGACCCAGTACTTC.

This clonotype was counted at least ten times. V is TRBV7-2 and J is TRBJ2-3, with 11 bases that match TRBD2. Germline CDR1 and CDR2: SGHTA and FQGNSA. Trimming removed 3 bases from V and 3 bases from J; junction bases left unmatched: 5. This CDR3 region has 16 residues. The CDR3 sequence is CASSFGLAGGTDTQYF. The CDR3 DNA reads TGTGCCAGCAGCTTTGGATTAGCGGGGGGGACAGATACGCAGTATTTT.

This clonotype was observed many times. The rearrangement joins TRBV11-2 to TRBJ1-2; D is perhaps TRBD1 (6 bases). The V end was cut by 5 bases, the J end by 4 bases, with 14 bases between. The CDR3 totals 14 residues. Looked up from germline, CDR1 is SGHAT and CDR2 is FQNNGV. The CDR3, as DNA: TGTGCCAGCAGCCTTACAGGGACGGGCTATGGCTACACCTTC. It encodes CASSLTGTGYGYTF. Based on the CDR3 plus reference TRBV11-2 and TRBJ1-2, the full variable domain is EAGVAQSPRYKIIEKRQSVAFWCNPISGHATLYWYQQILGQGPKLLIQFQNNGVVDDSQLPKDRFSAERLKGVDSTLKIQPAKLEDSAVYLCASSLTGTGYGYTFGSGTRLTVV.

This clonotype was counted a few times. The chain is built from TRBV7-2 and TRBJ2-1; 12 nucleotides line up with TRBD2. The CDR3 has 14 residues. The trim removed 1 base at V and 10 bases at J, leaving 2 bases unmatched. CDR1 is SGHTA and CDR2 is FQGNSA in the germline V gene. Written as DNA, the CDR3 is TGTGCCAGCAGCTTAGAACTAGCGGGGGGAGAGCAGTTCTTC. Its translation: CASSLELAGGEQFF.

This clonotype was recorded a few times. V gene TRBV18 combines with J gene TRBJ2-3; 7 nucleotides align to TRBD1. Per germline, CDR1 KGHSH and CDR2 LQKENI. V was pared by 3 bases and J by 2 bases, with 2 bases of the junction left unmatched. CDR3 length: 14 amino acids. CDR3 in amino acids: CASSPTGLTDTQYF. The DNA for the CDR3 is TGTGCCAGCTCACCGACAGGGCTCACAGATACGCAGTATTTT. Full variable domain (missing parts from reference TRBV18 and TRBJ2-3): NAGVMQNPRHLVRRRGQEARLRCSPMKGHSHVYWYRQLPEEGLKFMVYLQKENIIDESGMPKERFSAEFPKEGPSILRIQQVVRGDSAAYFCASSPTGLTDTQYFGPGTRLTVL.

About this clonotype: Since a much larger clone is just one base distant, this may be a read error. V and J are TRBV7-3 and TRBJ2-3, with a weak D call TRBD2 (6 bases). Per the germline V gene, CDR1 is SGHTA and CDR2 is FQGTGA. CDR3 size: 15 residues. Trimming stripped 2 bases from V and 5 bases from J, with 14 bases between. The CDR3 DNA is TGTGCCAGCAGCTTACCCGCCCGGGGGAGAGATACGCAGTATTTT. It translates to CASSLPARGRDTQYF.

This clonotype appeared a few times. V is TRBV27 and J is TRBJ2-5, with a weak D call TRBD1 (5 bases). Germline CDR1 and CDR2: MNHEY and SMNVEV (reference sequence). This CDR3 is 14 amino acids long. Trimming removed 2 bases from V and 5 bases from J, with 12 bases in between. CDR3 DNA sequence: TGTGCCAGCAGTTTAAGCGTGGGGCGGGAGACCCAGTACTTC. It encodes CASSLSVGRETQYF.

In its sample, this clonotype was seen a few times. The rearrangement links TRBV25-1 to TRBJ1-4; perhaps TRBD1 as D (5 bases). CDR3 length: 16 amino acids. In germline, CDR1 is MGHDK, CDR2 SYGVNS. V was cut by 4 bases and J by 5 bases, with 17 bases left in between. CDR3 sequence: CASSARGAGYNEKLFF. CDR3 sequence (DNA): TGTGCCAGCAGTGCCCGCGGGGCAGGTTACAATGAAAAACTGTTTTTT.

This chain links TRBV24-1 with TRBJ1-5; no firm D call. Germline-derived CDR1 and CDR2 are KGHDR and SFDVKD. Trimming pared 3 bases from V and 7 bases from J, leaving 9 bases between. The CDR3 has 13 residues. CDR3 region: CATSDLNGQPQHF. In DNA, the CDR3 is TGTGCCACCAGTGATCTGAACGGGCAGCCCCAGCATTTT.

V gene TRBV20-1 combines with J gene TRBJ2-7; D gene ambiguous. Germline CDR1 and CDR2: DFQATT and SNEGSKA (reference sequence). The germline V and J ends were trimmed by 1 base and 0 bases, with 7 bases remaining between them. The CDR3 sequence is 13 residues long. In DNA, the CDR3 is TGCAGTGCTAGAGTAGAACCCTCCTACGAGCAGTACTTC. Translation gives CSARVEPSYEQYF.

V gene TRBV5-8 combines with J gene TRBJ2-7; 9 bases align to TRBD1. The trim removed 7 bases at V and 5 bases at J, leaving 7 bases unmatched. Germline CDR1 and CDR2: SGHTS and YDEGEE. The length of the CDR3 is 13 residues. Here the CDR3 reads CASVLQGANEQYF. In DNA form, the CDR3 reads TGTGCCAGCGTCTTACAGGGGGCGAACGAGCAGTACTTC.

This clonotype was picked up a small number of times. This chain uses TRBV19 with TRBJ2-1; 9 nucleotides agree with TRBD2. With V trimmed by 4 bases and J by 8 bases, 12 bases remained unmatched. CDR1 is LNHDA, CDR2 SQIVND, per germline (reference sequence). The CDR3 has 16 residues. The CDR3 bases are TGTGCCAGTAGTAGCCCGGGACTAGCTGCAGGGGATGAGCAGTTCTTC. It is translated as CASSSPGLAAGDEQFF.

The J gene is TRBJ1-6, the V gene TRBV4-3, with 10 bases that match TRBD1. The CDR3 extends over 16 amino acids. The V gene's germline CDR1 is LGHNA and CDR2 YSLEER. J lost 7 bases, V lost 6 bases, and 9 bases had no gene match. CDR3 protein: CASSGGLGQGNSPLHF. CDR3 coding DNA: TGCGCCAGCAGTGGCGGTTTGGGACAGGGGAATTCACCCCTCCACTTT.

This clonotype has just a few counts. The chain combines TRBV4-1 with TRBJ2-5, with TRBD2 identical over 8 bases. The V gene's germline CDR1 is MGHRA and CDR2 YSYEKL. V gave up 7 bases and J gave up 1 base; unmatched junction bases: 8. The CDR3 is 15 residues long. CDR3 protein: CASMRVAGPQETQYF. CDR3 sequence (DNA): TGCGCCAGCATGAGGGTAGCGGGGCCCCAAGAGACCCAGTACTTC.

Many counts were recorded for this clonotype. The gene calls are TRBV4-3 and TRBJ1-5; D remains unclear. Germline V gene lookup returns CDR1 LGHNA and CDR2 YSLEER. V was clipped by 0 bases and J by 7 bases, with 13 bases between them. The length of the CDR3 is 15 residues. CDR3 bases: TGCGCCAGCAGCCAAGACGTGGGTTCGGGGCAGCCCCAGCATTTT. Its translation is CASSQDVGSGQPQHF.